The clone carrying this TCR beta chain was seen repeatedly, ten times or more. The data were taken from a study of regulatory T cells in long-lasting Graves disease. Study-wide context: Newly diagnosed Graves' patients had under 3 months of antithyroid drugs.

Time point indicated: newly diagnosed GD, antithyroid drugs for less than 3 months. Construction of the TCR library relied on RNA isolated from PBMCs. Clinicians diagnosed Graves' disease using American Thyroid Association guidelines. To make TCR beta libraries, researchers used iRepertoire HTBI primers and Arm-PCR of CDR3 regions. TCRdb redid the calling of the multiplex PCR reads with MiXCR, one entry per CDR3 protein. The sample contains a few hundred thousand distinct CDR3 sequences, 10% to 15% of which appear only once. A further study also used this sample, focusing on T cells in Graves' hyperthyroidism and ophthalmopathy. That paper notes: Calling Graves' hyperthyroidism stable meant ophthalmopathy did not progress within 18 months. Peripheral blood also featured most of the thyroid clonotypes expanded above 0.001.

This clonotype originated in a woman aged 18 to 35 with Graves disease. This specimen was peripheral blood mononuclear cells (PBMCs), taken at new diagnosis, from a patient treated with antithyroid drugs.

CDR3 in amino acids: CASSLSRQGNTEAFF. The CDR3 bases are TGTGCCAGCAGTTTATCGCGACAGGGGAACACTGAAGCTTTCTTT. The genes are TRBV27 and TRBJ1-1; 7 nucleotides agree with TRBD1. The CDR3 consists of 15 residues. Germline trimming cut 0 bases from V and 1 base from J; bases unmatched to any gene: 2. Per germline, CDR1 MNHEY and CDR2 SMNVEV (reference sequence).